This T cell receptor beta chain was recovered during a study of CXCR3-negative and CXCR3-positive naive CD8 T cells. The study made its TRB cDNA libraries by 5' RACE, adding UMI labels. Using the 5' RACE reads, TCRdb records one entry per CDR3 protein without DNA. This sample's table has about 5,500 distinct CDR3 sequences. Concerning this clonotype: Its antigen is undetermined.

Findings of the study overall: A higher hydrophobicity marked the TRB CDR3s of CXCR3-positive naive cells versus CXCR3-negative naive cells. CXCR3 expression dropped partially after cryopreservation, and most assays relied on fresh PBMCs.

The CDR3 contains 13 residues. CDR1 SQVTM and CDR2 ANQGSEA come from the germline V gene. The V gene is TRBV29-1, the J gene TRBJ2-2. Specimen: naive CXCR3+ CD8+ T cells from blood. Subset here: CD45RO-CCR7+CD27+CD95- naive CD8+ T cells expressing CXCR3 (TNR3+). The TCR was taken from a human donor in good health. Some clones in this sample may be carry-over from other donors' samples. The CDR3 sequence is CSVETGDTGELFF.